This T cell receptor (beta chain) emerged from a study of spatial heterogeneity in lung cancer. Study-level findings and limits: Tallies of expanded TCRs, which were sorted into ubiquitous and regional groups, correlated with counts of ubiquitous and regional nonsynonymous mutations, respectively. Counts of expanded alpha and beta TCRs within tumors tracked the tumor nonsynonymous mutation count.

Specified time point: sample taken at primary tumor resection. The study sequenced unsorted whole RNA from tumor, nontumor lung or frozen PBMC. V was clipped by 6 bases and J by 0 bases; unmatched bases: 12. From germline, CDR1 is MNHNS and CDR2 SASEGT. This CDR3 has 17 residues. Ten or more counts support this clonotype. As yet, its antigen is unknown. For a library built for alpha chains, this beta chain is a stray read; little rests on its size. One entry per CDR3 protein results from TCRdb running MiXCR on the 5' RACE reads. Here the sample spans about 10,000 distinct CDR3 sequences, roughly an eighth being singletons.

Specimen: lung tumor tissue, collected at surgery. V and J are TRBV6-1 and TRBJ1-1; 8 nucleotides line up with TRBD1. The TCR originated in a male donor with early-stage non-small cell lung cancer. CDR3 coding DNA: TGTGCCAGCAGCCGACGCCGATGGGACAGGTTGAACACTGAAGCTTTCTTT. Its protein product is CASSRRRWDRLNTEAFF.